Reported below is one TCR beta chain. This record comes from a study of technical replicates of blood from a few donors. Data came from immunoSEQ multiplex PCR; TCRdb stores just in-frame clones and leaves some out. The repertoire has 65,000 to 95,000 clones, about 86% of them found once; the top ten carry around 4.8%. V trimming: 6 bases; J trimming: 6 bases; junction bases outside the gene matches: 5. This CDR3 spans 13 amino acids. Germline values: CDR1 PRHDT, CDR2 FYEKMQ (reference sequence). The source of this sequence is a human donor in good health. Some clones in this sample may be carry-over from other donors' samples. The chain has TRBV13 and TRBJ2-1; 7 positions agree with TRBD2. Source material: PBMCs. CDR3 protein: CASRLLALNEQFF. The CDR3 coding sequence is TGTGCCAGCAGGCTACTAGCGCTCAATGAGCAGTTCTTC.